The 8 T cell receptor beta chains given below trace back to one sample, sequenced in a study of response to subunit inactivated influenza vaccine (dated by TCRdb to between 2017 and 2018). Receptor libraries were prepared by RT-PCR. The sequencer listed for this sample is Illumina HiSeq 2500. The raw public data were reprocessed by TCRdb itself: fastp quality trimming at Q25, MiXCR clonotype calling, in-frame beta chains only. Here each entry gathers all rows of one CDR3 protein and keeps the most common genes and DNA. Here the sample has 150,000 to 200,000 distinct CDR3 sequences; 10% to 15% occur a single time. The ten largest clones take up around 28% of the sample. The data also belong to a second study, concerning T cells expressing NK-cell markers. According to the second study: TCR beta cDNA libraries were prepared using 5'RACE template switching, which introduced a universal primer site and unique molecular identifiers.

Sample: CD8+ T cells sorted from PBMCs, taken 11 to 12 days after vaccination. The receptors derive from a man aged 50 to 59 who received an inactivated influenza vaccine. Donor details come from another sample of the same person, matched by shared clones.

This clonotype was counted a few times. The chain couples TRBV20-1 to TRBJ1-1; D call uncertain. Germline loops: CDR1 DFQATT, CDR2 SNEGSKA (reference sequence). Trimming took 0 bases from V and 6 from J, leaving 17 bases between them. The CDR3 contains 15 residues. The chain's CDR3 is CSARDSNTPLAEAFF. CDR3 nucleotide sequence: TGCAGTGCTAGAGATTCGAACACCCCTCTGGCTGAAGCTTTCTTT.

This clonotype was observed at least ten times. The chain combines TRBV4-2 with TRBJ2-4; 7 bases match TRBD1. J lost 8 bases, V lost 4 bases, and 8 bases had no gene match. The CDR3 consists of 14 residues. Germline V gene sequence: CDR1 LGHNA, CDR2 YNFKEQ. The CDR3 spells CASSPTGSVDIQYF. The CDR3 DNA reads TGTGCCAGCAGCCCGACAGGGAGCGTGGACATTCAGTACTTC.

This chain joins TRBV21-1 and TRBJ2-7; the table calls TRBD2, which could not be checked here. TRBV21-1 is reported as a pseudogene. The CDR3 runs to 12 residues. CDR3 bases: TGTGCCAGCAGCAAAGAAGGAGCGGGAAGGTACTTC. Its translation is CASSKEGAGRYF.

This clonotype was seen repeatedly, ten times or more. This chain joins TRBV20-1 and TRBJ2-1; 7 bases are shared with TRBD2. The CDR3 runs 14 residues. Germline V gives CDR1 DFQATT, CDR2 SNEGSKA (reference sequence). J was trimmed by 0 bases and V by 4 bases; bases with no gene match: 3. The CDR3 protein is CSATSGGSYNEQFF. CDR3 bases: TGCAGTGCTACTAGCGGAGGCTCCTACAATGAGCAGTTCTTC.

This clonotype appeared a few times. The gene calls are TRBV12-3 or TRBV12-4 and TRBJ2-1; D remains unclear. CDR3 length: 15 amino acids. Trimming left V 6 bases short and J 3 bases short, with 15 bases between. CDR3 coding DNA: TGTGCCAGCAGCATAACTTTTGGGGTCTACAATGAGCAGTTCTTC. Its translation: CASSITFGVYNEQFF.

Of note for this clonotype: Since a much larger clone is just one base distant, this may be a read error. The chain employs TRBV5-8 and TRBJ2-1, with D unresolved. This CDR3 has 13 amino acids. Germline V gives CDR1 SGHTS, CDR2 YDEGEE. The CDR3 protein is CASKSRPYNEEFF. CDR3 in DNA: TGTGCCAGCAAAAGTCGACCCTACAATGAGGAGTTCTTC.

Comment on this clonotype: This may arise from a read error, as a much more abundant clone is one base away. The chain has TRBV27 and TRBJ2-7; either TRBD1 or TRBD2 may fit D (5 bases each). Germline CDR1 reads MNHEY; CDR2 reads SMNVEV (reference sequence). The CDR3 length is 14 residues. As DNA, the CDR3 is TGTTCCAGCAGAAAACCGGGACGTTCCTACGAGCAGTACTTC. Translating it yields CSSRKPGRSYEQYF.

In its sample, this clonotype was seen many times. CDR3 DNA sequence: TGTGCCAGCAGCCCCCGGACTAGCGAGAACACCGGGGAGCTGTTTTTT. It is translated as CASSPRTSENTGELFF. The V call is TRBV7-6, the J call TRBJ2-2; 9 bases agree with TRBD2. This CDR3 comprises 16 residues. The germline V gene has CDR1 SGHVS and CDR2 FNYEAQ. Trimming removed 5 bases from V and 1 base from J; junction bases left unmatched: 5.